These 20 T cell receptor beta chains originate from one sample sequenced in a study of blood T cell repertoires in COVID-19. Using immunoSEQ multiplex PCR, the repertoire was profiled, and TCRdb retains in-frame clones only, with some absent. The table shows under 150,000 clones, with about 85% occurring only once. What was sequenced was peripheral blood. The receptors stem from a man aged 35-49 years with acute or convalescent COVID-19.

This chain joins TRBV7-9 and TRBJ2-1, with 13 bases fitting TRBD2. Germline assignment: CDR1 SEHNR and CDR2 FQNEAQ (reference sequence). Trimming cost V 2 bases and J 8 bases; bases outside gene matches: 9. There are 17 residues in the CDR3. Here the CDR3 DNA reads TGTGCCAGCAGCTTATCCCTAACTAGCGGGGGGGCCGATGAGCAGTTCTTC. Translation: CASSLSLTSGGADEQFF.

The chain uses TRBV2 and TRBJ1-6, with D uncertain. The length of the CDR3 is 13 residues. The germline V gene has CDR1 SNHLY and CDR2 FYNNEI. Trimming left V 4 bases short and J 7 bases short, with 8 bases between. The DNA of the CDR3 is TGTGCCAGCAGTGGAAGCAGGAATTCACCCCTCCACTTT. Translation: CASSGSRNSPLHF.

This clone is a singleton in its sample. This rearrangement joins TRBV6-2 or TRBV6-3 to TRBJ2-4, with 7 positions matching TRBD2. The CDR3 is 14 amino acids. V lost 2 bases, J lost 9 bases, and 7 bases stayed unmatched. Germline loops: CDR1 MNHEY, CDR2 SVGEGT. The CDR3 DNA reads as TGTGCCAGCAGTTACGTCGGGACTACGGGCATTCAGTACTTC. Its protein is CASSYVGTTGIQYF.

This clone has more than one count but fewer than ten. This chain joins TRBV19 and TRBJ2-7; 8 bases match TRBD1. The CDR3 is made up of 12 amino acids. The V and J ends lost 5 bases and 6 bases, in that order; junction bases with no gene match: 3. Germline V gene data show CDR1 as LNHDA and CDR2 as SQIVND (reference sequence). CDR3 sequence: CASSGGTGEQYF. DNA for the CDR3: TGTGCCAGTAGTGGGGGGACAGGCGAGCAGTACTTC.

The rearrangement uses TRBV7-2 and TRBJ2-5; D is perhaps TRBD1 (5 bases). This CDR3 region has 14 residues. Germline-derived CDR1 and CDR2 are SGHTA and FQGNSA. The V and J ends lost 3 bases and 5 bases respectively, with 13 bases between them. The CDR3: CASSLFGAGETQYF. The CDR3 DNA reads as TGTGCCAGCAGCTTGTTTGGGGCTGGTGAGACCCAGTACTTC.

This clone occurred once. The J gene is TRBJ1-4, the V gene TRBV3-1 (or the pseudogene TRBV3-2), with TRBD1 as a possible D gene (5 bases). With 2 bases removed from V and 6 bases from J, the gap between germline ends came to 10 bases. CDR1 and CDR2 (germline): LGHDT, YNNKEL (reference sequence). This CDR3 is 14 amino acids long. CDR3 region: CASSQQGLDEKLFF. The CDR3 region has the DNA TGTGCCAGCAGCCAACAGGGATTGGATGAAAAACTGTTTTTT.

Remarks on this clone: At one of its ends the junction is not consistent with the germline gene, which may arise from a read error. The chain joins TRBV2 to TRBJ2-5; 8 nucleotides align to TRBD2. The CDR3 contains 14 residues. CDR1 is SNHLY, CDR2 FYNNEI, per germline. CDR3 sequence reads: CASIQDGTSGPSNF. In nucleotides, the CDR3 is TGTGCCAGCATCCAAGACGGGACTAGTGGTCCCAGTAACTTC.

The genes are TRBV7-9 and TRBJ2-7; D is unclear. Trimming cost V 1 base and J 5 bases, with 9 bases left between them. CDR1 and CDR2 (germline): SEHNR, FQNEAQ (reference sequence). The CDR3 runs to 13 residues. The CDR3 loop reads CASSLGGLNEQYF. CDR3 DNA: TGTGCCAGCAGCTTAGGAGGTCTGAACGAGCAGTACTTC.

This rearrangement joins TRBV5-1 to TRBJ2-2, with TRBD1 identical over 7 bases. After removal of 0 bases from V and 2 bases from J, the junction contained 4 bases not matched to a gene. CDR1 and CDR2 from the germline V gene are SGHRS and YFSETQ. This CDR3 spans 16 amino acids. CDR3 nucleotides: TGCGCCAGCAGCTTGGAGTCAGGGGGAAACACCGGGGAGCTGTTTTTT. Amino acids: CASSLESGGNTGELFF.

This chain joins TRBV5-6 and TRBJ1-5, with TRBD1 identical over 8 bases. Germline CDR1 SGHDT, CDR2 YYEEEE. The CDR3 consists of 15 residues. The V and J ends lost 4 bases and 2 bases, in that order; junction bases with no gene match: 5. The CDR3 is CASSNRGSRNQPQHF. As DNA, the CDR3 is TGTGCCAGCAGCAACAGGGGGAGCCGCAATCAGCCCCAGCATTTT. Filled out from reference TRBV5-6 and TRBJ1-5, the complete variable domain reads DAGVTQSPTHLIKTRGQQVTLRCSPKSGHDTVSWYQQALGQGPQFIFQYYEEEERQRGNFPDRFSGHQFPNYSSELNVNALLLGDSALYLCASSNRGSRNQPQHFGDGTRLSIL.

The CDR3 protein is CATRPSIDAPQYF. The CDR3 DNA reads as TGTGCCACCAGACCTTCAATAGATGCCCCGCAGTATTTT. The chain joins TRBV15 to TRBJ2-3; no clear D gene. The CDR3 sequence is 13 residues long. V gave up 6 bases and J gave up 10 bases, with 17 bases separating them. Germline CDR1 reads LNHNV; CDR2 reads YYDKDF (reference sequence).

The V call is TRBV11-2, the J call TRBJ2-7; 7 bases fit TRBD1. There are 16 residues in the CDR3. J gave up 4 bases and V 0 bases, and 9 bases lay outside the gene matches. Germline values: CDR1 SGHAT, CDR2 FQNNGV. The CDR3 sequence: CASSLDLSGRGYEQYF. Written as DNA, the CDR3 is TGTGCCAGCAGCTTAGATTTGTCCGGCAGGGGGTACGAGCAGTACTTC.

The chain joins TRBV12-3 or TRBV12-4 to TRBJ2-7, with D perhaps matching TRBD1 (6 bases). The length of the CDR3 is 13 residues. Trimming shortened V by 9 bases and J by 2 bases, and 14 bases separated the two germline ends. In nucleotides, the CDR3 is TGTGCCAGTCGACTGGACAGCCCCTACGAGCAGTACTTC. Translation gives CASRLDSPYEQYF.

This clone has a handful of counts. J is TRBJ2-5 and V is TRBV5-1, with D tentatively TRBD1 (6 bases). Germline CDR1 and CDR2: SGHRS and YFSETQ. The V gene lost 6 bases and the J gene lost 2 bases, with 14 bases spanning the gap. The CDR3 runs to 14 residues. This CDR3 is CASTLDRTQETQYF. CDR3 coding DNA: TGCGCCAGCACCTTAGACAGGACGCAAGAGACCCAGTACTTC.

The chain has TRBV9 and TRBJ2-1; tentatively, D is TRBD2 (5 bases). The length of the CDR3 is 14 residues. V was shortened by 2 bases and J by 7 bases, with 13 bases between the two germline ends. CDR1 is SGDLS, CDR2 YYNGEE, per germline. The CDR3 DNA follows: TGTGCCAGCAGCGTGGAGGTTCGGGGAAATGAGCAGTTCTTC. Its protein is CASSVEVRGNEQFF.

The rearrangement uses TRBV4-3 and TRBJ2-7; tentatively, D is TRBD1 (6 bases). Trimming left V 0 bases short and J 1 base short, with 19 bases between. Germline-derived CDR1 and CDR2 are LGHNA and YSLEER. The CDR3 is 18 amino acids. DNA for the CDR3: TGCGCCAGCAGCCAAGATCGGACCCAGGGGTTTAGGTCCTACGAGCAGTACTTC. Translated, it gives CASSQDRTQGFRSYEQYF.

The chain combines TRBV9 with TRBJ2-3; TRBD1 matches at 10 bases. The CDR3 has 15 residues. Looked up from germline, CDR1 is SGDLS and CDR2 is YYNGEE. The junction had 5 bases not matched to a gene; V was cut back by 5 bases and J by 2 bases. CDR3: CASSRTGGFTDTQYF. Written as DNA, the CDR3 is TGTGCCAGCAGTAGGACAGGGGGGTTCACAGATACGCAGTATTTT.

This sequence joins TRBV7-2 and TRBJ2-5; possibly TRBD2 for D (5 bases). The CDR3 has 14 amino acids. Germline V CDR1 and CDR2: SGHTA, FQGNSA. Trimming pared 0 bases from V and 2 bases from J, leaving 7 bases between. The CDR3 nucleotides read TGTGCCAGCAGCTTAGCCCGGACTCAAGAGACCCAGTACTTC. The encoded protein is CASSLARTQETQYF.

The chain couples TRBV18 to TRBJ1-4, with a weak D call TRBD1 (5 bases). The germline V gene encodes CDR1 KGHSH and CDR2 LQKENI. Trimming removed 0 bases from V and 7 bases from J, with 12 bases in between. The CDR3 runs 15 residues. CDR3 region: CASSPPGQFGEKLFF. The DNA for the CDR3 is TGTGCCAGCTCACCACCGGGGCAGTTCGGTGAAAAACTGTTTTTT.

This chain joins TRBV27 and TRBJ2-7; 11 bases are shared with TRBD1. Germline loops: CDR1 MNHEY, CDR2 SMNVEV (reference sequence). This CDR3 spans 16 amino acids. V lost 4 bases to trimming and J lost 5 bases; unmatched junction nucleotides: 10. The CDR3 protein is CASSSPLDRGRDEQYF. CDR3 nucleotide sequence: TGTGCCAGCAGTTCGCCGCTGGACAGGGGGCGCGACGAGCAGTACTTC.